The clone carrying this T cell receptor (beta chain) has at least ten counts. A second PCR, run for roughly 7 to 11 cycles, used a sample-barcoded 5' primer plus a J-beta primer mix. TCRdb re-derived calls from the 5' RACE reads in MiXCR, one entry per CDR3 protein. The data hold under 800,000 distinct CDR3 sequences, with roughly 20% observed a single time. The sample belongs to a study of blood T cells in healthy people across ages. V dropped 4 bases and J dropped 6 bases, with 25 bases sitting between them. There are 18 residues in the CDR3. Germline V gene lookup returns CDR1 PRHDT and CDR2 FYEKMQ (reference sequence). Donors were healthy Caucasian individuals from Russia aged roughly 6 to 90.

Sequencing was done on a sample of blood. This receptor was taken from a man in his 70s in good health. The chain employs TRBV13 and TRBJ2-1; weak D call: TRBD2 (6 bases). CDR3 amino acids: CASSSNIRGLTALNEQFF. The CDR3 nucleotides are TGTGCCAGCAGCTCGAACATCCGGGGACTGACGGCTCTCAATGAGCAGTTCTTC.